This is a list of T cell receptor beta chains from one sample in a study of Graves' ophthalmopathy and Graves' hyperthyroidism. From the multiplex PCR reads, TCRdb called clonotypes with MiXCR, one entry per CDR3 protein. The table lists approximately 210,000 distinct CDR3 sequences, 25% to 30% of them singletons. Sample: peripheral blood. The receptors here all came from a man aged 50 to 60 with Graves' ophthalmopathy. Both conserved end residues are part of each CDR3. The order of the fields is J gene, V gene, clone size, D gene, CDR3 DNA, CDR3 protein. The D gene is left open where the match is weak. The listing skips clone size in some rows; elsewhere it reads once, few, many or a size class.

j_gene: TRBJ1-6
v_gene: TRBV2
abundance: .
d_gene: .
CDR3nt: TGTGCCAGCAGTGAAGCGCTTCTGGGGAGAAGTGATTCACCCCTCCACTTT
CDR3aa: CASSEALLGRSDSPLHF

j_gene: TRBJ1-5
v_gene: TRBV2
abundance: many
d_gene: .
CDR3nt: TGTGCCAGCAGTGGAGAGGCCGACAATCAGCCCCAGCATTTT
CDR3aa: CASSGEADNQPQHF

j_gene: TRBJ2-7
v_gene: TRBV7-2
abundance: .
d_gene: .
CDR3nt: TGTGCCAGCAGCCCTCTAGGGGTGGGCGAGCAGTACTTC
CDR3aa: CASSPLGVGEQYF

j_gene: TRBJ2-2
v_gene: TRBV6-5
abundance: few
d_gene: TRBD2
CDR3nt: TGTGCCAGCAGTGTACTAGCGGAGAACACCGGGGAGCTGTTTTTT
CDR3aa: CASSVLAENTGELFF

j_gene: TRBJ2-7
v_gene: TRBV19
abundance: many
d_gene: TRBD2
CDR3nt: TGTGCCAGTAGTTACGGACTAGCAAGCGAGCAGTACTTC
CDR3aa: CASSYGLASEQYF

j_gene: TRBJ2-2
v_gene: TRBV18
abundance: many
d_gene: TRBD1
CDR3nt: TGTGCCAGCTCACCATGGGGACAGGCGAACACCGGGGAGCTGTTTTTT
CDR3aa: CASSPWGQANTGELFF

j_gene: TRBJ2-5
v_gene: TRBV6-5
abundance: .
d_gene: .
CDR3nt: TGTGCCAGCAGTTCCCTCCGTCTAGCGCAAGCCAGACAAGAGACCCAGTACTTC
CDR3aa: CASSSLRLAQARQETQYF

j_gene: TRBJ1-6
v_gene: TRBV12-3/TRBV12-4
abundance: many
d_gene: TRBD1
CDR3nt: TGTGCCAGCAGAGGACAGGGAAGCGGGGCACCCCTCCACTTT
CDR3aa: CASRGQGSGAPLHF

j_gene: TRBJ2-2
v_gene: TRBV2
abundance: many
d_gene: .
CDR3nt: TGTGCCAGGAATCGGGGGACAGACCCGAACACCGGGGAGCTGTTTTTT
CDR3aa: CARNRGTDPNTGELFF

j_gene: TRBJ1-1
v_gene: TRBV12-3/TRBV12-4
abundance: .
d_gene: .
CDR3nt: TGTGCCAGCAGTCCTCCAGTTCACACTGAAGCTTTCTTT
CDR3aa: CASSPPVHTEAFF

j_gene: TRBJ1-5
v_gene: TRBV12-3/TRBV12-4
abundance: .
d_gene: .
CDR3nt: TGTGCCAGCAGGGGACTGGGGATAAATCAGCCCCAGCATTTT
CDR3aa: CASRGLGINQPQHF

j_gene: TRBJ2-7
v_gene: TRBV20-1
abundance: .
d_gene: .
CDR3nt: TGCAGTGCCCAAAGTTGGGGGAGTGACTACGAGCAGTACTTC
CDR3aa: CSAQSWGSDYEQYF

j_gene: TRBJ2-7
v_gene: TRBV5-1
abundance: many
d_gene: .
CDR3nt: TGCGCCAGCAGCCTTTATAGCGATAGTAACGAGCAGTACTTC
CDR3aa: CASSLYSDSNEQYF

j_gene: TRBJ2-7
v_gene: TRBV14
abundance: many
d_gene: .
CDR3nt: TGTGCCAGCAGCCAAAACCCACAGGGTGAGCAGTACTTC
CDR3aa: CASSQNPQGEQYF

j_gene: TRBJ1-2
v_gene: TRBV7-2
abundance: few
d_gene: TRBD1
CDR3nt: TGTGCCAGCAGCTTAGGACAGGGCCGGGGCTACACCTTC
CDR3aa: CASSLGQGRGYTF

j_gene: TRBJ2-4
v_gene: TRBV29-1
abundance: many
d_gene: TRBD2
CDR3nt: TGCAGCGTAGCGTTAGCGGGAGAGGGGAGCATTCAGTACTTC
CDR3aa: CSVALAGEGSIQYF

j_gene: TRBJ1-2
v_gene: TRBV6-5
abundance: .
d_gene: .
CDR3nt: TGTGCCAGCAGTTCCCGAGTCGAGCCCTATGGCTACACCTTC
CDR3aa: CASSSRVEPYGYTF

j_gene: TRBJ1-1
v_gene: TRBV3-1
abundance: many
d_gene: TRBD1
CDR3nt: TGTGCCAGCAGCCAGAGGACAGGGGGCTCGTTCGGCACTGAAGCTTTCTTT
CDR3aa: CASSQRTGGSFGTEAFF

j_gene: TRBJ2-7
v_gene: TRBV30
abundance: many
d_gene: .
CDR3nt: TGTGCCTGGAGTCAAGGGGGGAGTTCCTACGAGCAGTACTTC
CDR3aa: CAWSQGGSSYEQYF

j_gene: TRBJ2-7
v_gene: TRBV28
abundance: many
d_gene: .
CDR3nt: TGTGCCAGCATTACCCGAGACAGGCCTTCCGAGCAGTACTTC
CDR3aa: CASITRDRPSEQYF

j_gene: TRBJ1-2
v_gene: TRBV13
abundance: many
d_gene: TRBD1
CDR3nt: TGTGCCAGCAGCTCACAGGGGCGGCAGACTATCTATGGCTACACCTTC
CDR3aa: CASSSQGRQTIYGYTF

j_gene: TRBJ2-5
v_gene: TRBV30
abundance: few
d_gene: TRBD2
CDR3nt: TGTGCCTGGAGTGACCCAGGGGCGCGGCTAGCGGGCGAGACCCAGTACTTC
CDR3aa: CAWSDPGARLAGETQYF

j_gene: TRBJ2-6
v_gene: TRBV2
abundance: many
d_gene: .
CDR3nt: TGTGCCAGCAGAACGTTCCTATCCTCTGGGGCCAACGTCCTGACTTTC
CDR3aa: CASRTFLSSGANVLTF

j_gene: TRBJ1-1
v_gene: TRBV6-5
abundance: many
d_gene: TRBD1
CDR3nt: TGTGCCAGCAGTTACTCGACAGGGAGTGAGACTGAAGCTTTCTTT
CDR3aa: CASSYSTGSETEAFF

j_gene: TRBJ2-7
v_gene: TRBV29-1
abundance: many
d_gene: .
CDR3nt: TGCAGCGTTGGATCGGAATCCACCTACGAGCAGTACTTC
CDR3aa: CSVGSESTYEQYF

j_gene: TRBJ1-2
v_gene: TRBV28
abundance: many
d_gene: TRBD1
CDR3nt: TGTGCCAGCAGTCGGACAGGGCGGATCTATGGCTACACCTTC
CDR3aa: CASSRTGRIYGYTF

j_gene: TRBJ1-2
v_gene: TRBV7-9
abundance: many
d_gene: .
CDR3nt: TGTGCCAGCAGCTTCCTTAGCGGCTACACCTTC
CDR3aa: CASSFLSGYTF

j_gene: TRBJ1-5
v_gene: TRBV18
abundance: many
d_gene: .
CDR3nt: TGTGCCAGCTCACCGGGGGGGGGCGTACAGCCCCAGCATTTT
CDR3aa: CASSPGGGVQPQHF

j_gene: TRBJ2-7
v_gene: TRBV5-1
abundance: many
d_gene: TRBD1
CDR3nt: TGCGCCAGCAGCTTGGTCACAGGGGTCCACGAGCAGTACTTC
CDR3aa: CASSLVTGVHEQYF

j_gene: TRBJ2-7
v_gene: TRBV5-1
abundance: many
d_gene: TRBD2
CDR3nt: TGCGCCAGCAGCTTGAGGGTCGGGGGGGGCGAGCAGTACTTC
CDR3aa: CASSLRVGGGEQYF

j_gene: TRBJ2-5
v_gene: TRBV11-1
abundance: .
d_gene: TRBD2
CDR3nt: TGTGCCAGCAGCACCCCCGTTGAACTAGCGGGAGATGAGACCCAGTACTTC
CDR3aa: CASSTPVELAGDETQYF

j_gene: TRBJ1-6
v_gene: TRBV27
abundance: many
d_gene: .
CDR3nt: TGTGCCAGCAGTTTTGGGCAGCCATATAATTCACCCCTCCACTTT
CDR3aa: CASSFGQPYNSPLHF